This is a list of T cell receptor beta chains from one sample in a study of blood T cell repertoires in COVID-19. The repertoire was sequenced with immunoSEQ multiplex PCR; TCRdb's copy has only in-frame clones and lacks some. The sample lists about 74,000 clones, under 90% seen once, with roughly 13% in the top ten. Source material: peripheral blood. These TCRs come from a human donor in a cohort sampled during active COVID-19. Both conserved end residues are part of each CDR3. D genes are given only for firm matches. Clone size appears in some rows only: once, few, many, or a class for an expanded clone.

D | J | V | size | DNA | CDR3
NA | TRBJ2-3 | TRBV10-3 | NA | TGTGCCATCAGTGAGTCCGCTAGTCGCACAGATACGCAGTATTTT | CAISESASRTDTQYF
NA | TRBJ2-5 | TRBV11-2 | NA | TGTGCCAGCAGCTTAGAGGGGGCAGCGCTCTCACAAGAGACCCAGTACTTC | CASSLEGAALSQETQYF
NA | TRBJ2-1 | TRBV10-3 | NA | TGTGCCATCAGTGAGCAGGGTGGGTCCTACAATGAGCAGTTCTTC | CAISEQGGSYNEQFF
NA | TRBJ2-5 | TRBV19 | NA | TGTGCCAGCAGTAACTGGGAGACCCAGTACTTC | CASSNWETQYF
TRBD1 | TRBJ1-4 | TRBV3-1/TRBV3-2 | NA | TGTGCCAGCAGCAACAGGGGTATCAATGAAAAACTGTTTTTT | CASSNRGINEKLFF
NA | TRBJ2-7 | TRBV5-6 | NA | TGTGCCAGCAGCAGGAACCTGGGGCACATAGCCTACGAGCAGTACTTC | CASSRNLGHIAYEQYF
NA | TRBJ2-6 | TRBV15 | NA | TGTGCCACCAGAGAGTCTGGGGCCAACGTCCTGACTTTC | CATRESGANVLTF
NA | TRBJ2-1 | TRBV7-9 | NA | TGTGCCAGCAGCTTAATGAGGGCCTACAATGAGCAGTTCTTC | CASSLMRAYNEQFF
NA | TRBJ1-2 | TRBV6-5 | NA | TGTGCCAGCAGTTACTCGACGGAGGGTGGCTACACCTTC | CASSYSTEGGYTF
TRBD1 | TRBJ2-7 | TRBV2 | NA | TGTGCCAGCAGTGAACGGACAGGGCACGAGCAGTACTTC | CASSERTGHEQYF
NA | TRBJ1-6 | TRBV4-1 | NA | TGCGCCAGCAGCCAAAGTTTCACATGGGGGGATTCACCCCTCCACTTT | CASSQSFTWGDSPLHF
TRBD2 | TRBJ2-2 | TRBV7-2 | NA | TGTGCCAGCAGCCGGACTAGCGGGAACACCGGGGAGCTGTTTTTT | CASSRTSGNTGELFF
TRBD1 | TRBJ2-5 | TRBV5-1 | NA | TGCGCCAGCAGCTTGGAGGGGACAGGGGCCTCCCAGACCCAGTACTTC | CASSLEGTGASQTQYF
NA | TRBJ1-2 | TRBV6-6 | NA | TGTGCCAGCAGTTACTCTCGGGTAGGCTACACCTTC | CASSYSRVGYTF
TRBD1 | TRBJ2-3 | TRBV7-9 | few | TGTGCCAGCAATAAAGGGACAGAAGCCACAGATACGCAGTATTTT | CASNKGTEATDTQYF
NA | TRBJ2-3 | TRBV7-9 | NA | TGTGCCAGCAGCTTAGGGTCCGCGGGAACAGATACGCAGTATTTT | CASSLGSAGTDTQYF
TRBD1 | TRBJ2-1 | TRBV6-1 | NA | TGTGCCAGCAGTGAATTCGTGGGACAGGGAGGGTACAATGAGCAGTTCTTC | CASSEFVGQGGYNEQFF
NA | TRBJ2-7 | TRBV6-5 | once | TGTGCCAGCAGGATCGATTCCTATGCCTACGAGCAGTACTTC | CASRIDSYAYEQYF
NA | TRBJ1-2 | TRBV28 | NA | TGTGCCAGCACCCCTGGAGCCCCTAACTATGGCTACACCTTC | CASTPGAPNYGYTF
TRBD1 | TRBJ2-3 | TRBV6-5 | NA | TGTGCCAGTTCATTCCAGGGGGGCACAGATACGCAGTATTTT | CASSFQGGTDTQYF
TRBD1 | TRBJ1-2 | TRBV5-1 | few | TGCGCCAGCAGATTAACAGGGGATAGGGGCTACACCTTC | CASRLTGDRGYTF
NA | TRBJ2-2 | TRBV9 | few | TGTGCCAGCAGCGTTTTCGGCGGGGAGCTGTTTTTT | CASSVFGGELFF
TRBD1 | TRBJ1-1 | TRBV15 | NA | TGTGCCACCAGCGTACAGGGGGACACTGAAGCTTTCTTT | CATSVQGDTEAFF
TRBD2 | TRBJ2-1 | TRBV6-6 | NA | TGTGCCAGCAGTCAGGGACTAGCGGGGGGAAATGAGCAGTTCTTC | CASSQGLAGGNEQFF
TRBD2 | TRBJ2-1 | TRBV5-5 | NA | TGTGCCAGCAGCTTGACTCTAGCGGGGAGGAGCTCCTACAATGAGCAGTTCTTC | CASSLTLAGRSSYNEQFF
NA | TRBJ2-2 | TRBV28 | NA | TGTGCCAGCAGTTTGAGGGGACTTCTCAATTCCGGGGAGCTGTTTTTT | CASSLRGLLNSGELFF
NA | TRBJ2-3 | TRBV6-4 | NA | TGTGCCAGCAGTAAGAGGCCATCTTCGGCAGATACGCAGTATTTT | CASSKRPSSADTQYF
TRBD1 | TRBJ2-4 | TRBV4-1 | NA | TGCGCCAGCAGCCAAGAAGGGACAGGTATAAAAAACATTCAGTACTTC | CASSQEGTGIKNIQYF
NA | TRBJ2-5 | TRBV5-1 | NA | TGCGCCAGCAGCTCAATGACTCTACAAGAGACCCAGTACTTC | CASSSMTLQETQYF
NA | TRBJ2-3 | TRBV10-3 | NA | TGTGCCACGACAGGAAAGGGGACAGATACGCAGTATTTT | CATTGKGTDTQYF
TRBD1 | TRBJ2-3 | TRBV11-2 | NA | TGTGCCAGCAGCTTCCGGGACAGGGGGCGCCTAGATACGCAGTATTTT | CASSFRDRGRLDTQYF
NA | TRBJ2-1 | TRBV5-1 | NA | TGCGCCAGCAGCTTTTCCACGGGTTCCTACAATGAGCAGTTCTTC | CASSFSTGSYNEQFF
NA | TRBJ2-3 | TRBV5-1 | NA | TGCGCCAGCAGCTCCCCTGGCAGGGGAGCAGATACGCAGTATTTT | CASSSPGRGADTQYF
NA | TRBJ2-1 | TRBV5-1 | NA | TGCGCCAGCAGCTTGTCCGGGAGCTCCTACAATGAGCAGTTCTTC | CASSLSGSSYNEQFF
TRBD2 | TRBJ2-1 | TRBV10-2 | NA | TGCGCCAGCGGGTCTAGCGGGGGGGCCTCCTACAATGAGCAGTTCTTC | CASGSSGGASYNEQFF
TRBD1 | TRBJ2-7 | TRBV12-3/TRBV12-4 | NA | TGTGCCAGCAGTGGACAGGGGACCCACGAGCAGTACTTC | CASSGQGTHEQYF
TRBD1 | TRBJ2-7 | TRBV28 | NA | TGTGCCAGCAGTTCGGGACAGCCTCGGCCCCGTTACTTC | CASSSGQPRPRYF
TRBD1 | TRBJ1-2 | TRBV28 | NA | TGTGCCAGCAGGACAGGGAGGTACTATGGCTACACCTTC | CASRTGRYYGYTF
NA | TRBJ1-1 | TRBV5-1 | NA | TGCGCCAGCAGCTACCCGACAGATCCGGTTGAAGCTTTCTTT | CASSYPTDPVEAFF
TRBD1 | TRBJ2-1 | TRBV10-3 | once | TGTGCCATCAGTGGCGCCGGGACAGGGATCCTCAATGAGCAGTTCTTC | CAISGAGTGILNEQFF
TRBD1 | TRBJ1-2 | TRBV6-5 | NA | TGTGCCAGCAGTTACGGGACAGGGGGCGGCTACACCTTC | CASSYGTGGGYTF
NA | TRBJ1-4 | TRBV4-2 | few | TGTGCCAGCAGCCAAGAGATACAGCACAATGAAAAACTGTTTTTT | CASSQEIQHNEKLFF